Only a few counts were recorded for the clone carrying this T cell receptor (beta chain). The antigen remains undetermined. The CDR3 spans 16 residues. Germline-derived CDR1 and CDR2 are DFQATT and SNEGSKA (reference sequence). V was shortened by 0 bases and J by 1 base, with 14 bases between the two germline ends. The source of the sample is a study of CD8 T cells in ankylosing spondylitis. Notes on the study in general: Made up of eight highly homologous variants, a TCR beta motif appeared characteristic of ankylosing spondylitis blood.

TCRdb used MiXCR to reprocess the 5' RACE reads, holding one entry per CDR3 protein. The top ten clones hold approximately 18% of a sample with fewer than 750,000 distinct CDR3 sequences, around 17% of them seen once. The source material was blood, either unsorted or a sorted T cell fraction (not recorded which). The chain joins TRBV20-1 to TRBJ2-3; D may be TRBD2 (5 bases). This clonotype was obtained from a male donor with ankylosing spondylitis. The CDR3 spells CSARDLRGLRTDTQYF. DNA of the CDR3: TGCAGTGCTAGAGATCTGAGAGGACTTCGCACAGATACGCAGTATTTT.